What follows is one T cell receptor beta chain and its context. What it binds is unknown. The source of the sample is a study of identical twins. Findings of the study overall: For out-of-frame beta sequences, excess twin sharing was weaker.

V dropped 6 bases and J dropped 1 base, with 19 bases sitting between them. The CDR3 contains 17 residues. TCRdb passed the 5' RACE reads through MiXCR, listing each CDR3 protein once. Found here are roughly 1.6 million distinct CDR3 sequences, under 35% of them singletons; the top ten hold approximately 0.29%. The V call is TRBV12-3 or TRBV12-4, the J call TRBJ1-5, with unresolved D. Sequenced material: cord blood. This TCR was recovered from a newborn girl in good health. CDR3 in DNA: TGTGCCAGCAGGTTATGGCTTGGCGGGAAGAGCAATCAGCCCCAGCATTTT. The encoded protein is CASRLWLGGKSNQPQHF.